These T cell receptor beta chains were read from a single sample in a study of response to subunit inactivated influenza vaccine. TCRdb called the RT-PCR reads again in MiXCR, with one record for every CDR3 protein. The sample lists around 200,000 distinct CDR3 sequences, about a tenth occurring once. This specimen was non-naive T cells sorted from PBMCs, taken on the day of vaccination. The receptor source for this set is a man aged 50 to 59 who received an inactivated influenza vaccine. CDR3s include the opening cysteine and the closing phenylalanine or tryptophan. The order of the fields is clone size, V gene, CDR3 protein. Part of the rows lack a size; the others show once, few, many or a class for expanded clones.

abundance: many
v_gene: TRBV10-2
CDR3aa: CASSPIGTEETQYF

abundance: few
v_gene: TRBV7-6
CDR3aa: CASSLPSGSGEQFF

abundance: many
v_gene: TRBV28
CDR3aa: CASSRVSSYEQYF

abundance: NA
v_gene: TRBV6-5
CDR3aa: CASSYSESYEQYF

abundance: NA
v_gene: TRBV7-9
CDR3aa: CASSGTNTEAFF

abundance: NA
v_gene: TRBV4-3
CDR3aa: CASSQVFGGSVEQYF

abundance: many
v_gene: TRBV12-3/TRBV12-4
CDR3aa: CASSRYRDRREDTQYF

abundance: few
v_gene: TRBV10-3
CDR3aa: CAISGYREGGYTF

abundance: many
v_gene: TRBV28
CDR3aa: CANPGHRRELDGYTF

abundance: many
v_gene: TRBV27
CDR3aa: CASSQANTGELFF

abundance: few
v_gene: TRBV24-1
CDR3aa: CATSDLGAGGETQYF

abundance: NA
v_gene: TRBV4-3
CDR3aa: CASSQEGGRATGELFF

abundance: NA
v_gene: TRBV12-3/TRBV12-4
CDR3aa: CASRTGVSNQPQHF

abundance: many
v_gene: TRBV12-3/TRBV12-4
CDR3aa: CASSLAGDQPQHF

abundance: many
v_gene: TRBV4-1
CDR3aa: CASSQVGRGGNTIYF

abundance: NA
v_gene: TRBV7-9
CDR3aa: CASSQLAGSISDTQYF

abundance: NA
v_gene: TRBV10-3
CDR3aa: CATAGPTNEKLFF

abundance: few
v_gene: TRBV7-2
CDR3aa: CAGSRDSGANVLTF

abundance: NA
v_gene: TRBV6-1
CDR3aa: CASSERTARVGSPLHF

abundance: NA
v_gene: TRBV6-2/TRBV6-3
CDR3aa: CASTPRRSYSNQPQHF

abundance: many
v_gene: TRBV12-3/TRBV12-4
CDR3aa: CASRETGKGPGSPLHF

abundance: NA
v_gene: TRBV12-5
CDR3aa: CASGSVWTGSSSAFF

abundance: NA
v_gene: TRBV2
CDR3aa: CASRRQGIKETQYF

abundance: many
v_gene: TRBV3-1
CDR3aa: CASSPTGQRMRYTF

abundance: NA
v_gene: TRBV20-1
CDR3aa: CSPSPMRGDTGELFF

abundance: many
v_gene: TRBV4-3
CDR3aa: CASSRGLAGGPGELFF

abundance: NA
v_gene: TRBV20-1
CDR3aa: CTPKRKSSYNEQFF

abundance: NA
v_gene: TRBV10-2
CDR3aa: CASSGVGTRYEQYF

abundance: NA
v_gene: TRBV5-5
CDR3aa: CASSLWTAYEQYF

abundance: many
v_gene: TRBV20-1
CDR3aa: CSARAGHNEQFF

abundance: NA
v_gene: TRBV7-7
CDR3aa: CASSLDHSSSEQYF

abundance: many
v_gene: TRBV4-1
CDR3aa: CASSQVGSNQPQHF

abundance: many
v_gene: TRBV5-6
CDR3aa: CASSFLAGGGYGEQFF